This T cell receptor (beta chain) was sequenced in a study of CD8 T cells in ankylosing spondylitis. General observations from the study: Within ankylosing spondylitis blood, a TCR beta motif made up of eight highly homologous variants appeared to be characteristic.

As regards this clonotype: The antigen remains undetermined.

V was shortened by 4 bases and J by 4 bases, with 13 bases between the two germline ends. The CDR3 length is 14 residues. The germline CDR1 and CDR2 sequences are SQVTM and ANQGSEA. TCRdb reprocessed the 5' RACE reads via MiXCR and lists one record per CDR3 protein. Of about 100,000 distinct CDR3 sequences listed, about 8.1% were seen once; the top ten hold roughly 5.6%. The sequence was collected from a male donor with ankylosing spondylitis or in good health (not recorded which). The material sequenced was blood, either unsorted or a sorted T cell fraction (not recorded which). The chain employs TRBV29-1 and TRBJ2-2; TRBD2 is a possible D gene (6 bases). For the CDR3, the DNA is TGCAGCGTTGGGCGGGGATTGGGCACCGGGGAGCTGTTTTTT. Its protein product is CSVGRGLGTGELFF.